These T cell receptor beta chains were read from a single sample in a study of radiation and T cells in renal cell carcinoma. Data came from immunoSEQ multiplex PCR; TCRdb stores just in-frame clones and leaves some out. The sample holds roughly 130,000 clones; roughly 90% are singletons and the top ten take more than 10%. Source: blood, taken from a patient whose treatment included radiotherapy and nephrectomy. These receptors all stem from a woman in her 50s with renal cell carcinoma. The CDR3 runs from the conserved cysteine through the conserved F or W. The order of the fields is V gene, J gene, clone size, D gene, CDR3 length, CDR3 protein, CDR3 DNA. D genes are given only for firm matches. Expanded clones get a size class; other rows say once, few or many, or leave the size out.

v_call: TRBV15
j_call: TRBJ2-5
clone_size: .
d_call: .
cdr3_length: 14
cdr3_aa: CATSDLASKETQYF
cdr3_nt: TGTGCCACCAGCGACTTAGCGAGTAAAGAGACCCAGTACTTC

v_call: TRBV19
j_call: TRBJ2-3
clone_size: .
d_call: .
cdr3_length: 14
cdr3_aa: CASSIGRGMGTQYF
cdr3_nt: TGTGCCAGTAGTATAGGTAGGGGAATGGGTACGCAGTATTTT

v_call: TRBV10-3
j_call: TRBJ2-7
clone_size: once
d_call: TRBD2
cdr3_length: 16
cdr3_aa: CAISESGGGAGYEQYF
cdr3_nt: TGTGCCATCAGTGAGTCAGGCGGGGGGGCCGGATACGAGCAGTACTTC

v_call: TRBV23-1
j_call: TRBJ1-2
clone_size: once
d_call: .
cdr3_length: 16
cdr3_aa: CASSHSPDPLGDGYTF
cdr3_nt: TGCGCCAGCAGTCATTCCCCGGACCCCTTGGGTGATGGCTACACCTTC

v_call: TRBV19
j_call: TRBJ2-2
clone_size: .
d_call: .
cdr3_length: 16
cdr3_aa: CASSIDAGDNTGELFF
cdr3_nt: TGTGCCAGTAGTATAGATGCAGGAGATAACACCGGGGAGCTGTTTTTT

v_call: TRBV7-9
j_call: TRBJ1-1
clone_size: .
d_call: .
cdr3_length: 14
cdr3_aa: CASSLPDRNTEAFF
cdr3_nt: TGTGCCAGCAGCTTACCAGACAGGAACACTGAAGCTTTCTTT

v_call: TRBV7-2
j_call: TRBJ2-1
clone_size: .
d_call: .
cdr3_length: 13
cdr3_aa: CASSFRRYNEQFF
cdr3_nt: TGTGCCAGCAGCTTCAGGCGGTACAATGAGCAGTTCTTC

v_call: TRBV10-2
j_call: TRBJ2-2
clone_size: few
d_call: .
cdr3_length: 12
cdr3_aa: CASSDSTGELFF
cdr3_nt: TGCGCCAGCAGTGACTCCACCGGGGAGCTGTTTTTT

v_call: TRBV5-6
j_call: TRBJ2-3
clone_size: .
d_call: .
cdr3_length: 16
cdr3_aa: CASSRRLGAHTDTQYF
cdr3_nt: TGTGCCAGCAGCCGGAGACTGGGGGCGCACACAGATACGCAGTATTTT

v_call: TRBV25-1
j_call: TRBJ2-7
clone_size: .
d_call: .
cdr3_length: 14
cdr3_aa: CASSAGHPLYEQYF
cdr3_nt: TGTGCCAGCAGCGCGGGACATCCGCTCTACGAGCAGTACTTC

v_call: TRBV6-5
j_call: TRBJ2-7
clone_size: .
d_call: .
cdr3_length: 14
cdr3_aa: CASSYRDTFYEQYF
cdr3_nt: TGTGCCAGCAGTTACCGGGACACTTTCTACGAGCAGTACTTC

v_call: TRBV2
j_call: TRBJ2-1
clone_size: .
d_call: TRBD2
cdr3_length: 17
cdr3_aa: CASRAGLGTSGFNEQFF
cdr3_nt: TGTGCCAGCAGGGCAGGGTTAGGGACTAGCGGGTTCAATGAGCAGTTCTTC

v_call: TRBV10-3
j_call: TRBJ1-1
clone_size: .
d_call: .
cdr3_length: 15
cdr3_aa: CAISDPLAGEDKAFF
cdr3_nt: TGTGCCATCAGTGACCCCCTCGCTGGGGAGGACAAAGCTTTCTTT

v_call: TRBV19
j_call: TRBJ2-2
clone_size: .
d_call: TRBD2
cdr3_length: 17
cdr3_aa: CASSPTLAGGPQGELFF
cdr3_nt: TGTGCCAGTAGTCCTACACTAGCGGGGGGGCCACAAGGGGAGCTGTTTTTT

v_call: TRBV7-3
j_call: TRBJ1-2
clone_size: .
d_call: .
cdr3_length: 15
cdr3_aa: CASSLEPGAVDGYTF
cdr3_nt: TGTGCCAGCAGCTTAGAGCCGGGGGCGGTCGATGGCTACACCTTC

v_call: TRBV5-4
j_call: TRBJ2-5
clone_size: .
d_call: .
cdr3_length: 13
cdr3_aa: CASRPGTQETQYF
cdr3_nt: TGTGCCAGCAGACCTGGGACGCAAGAGACCCAGTACTTC

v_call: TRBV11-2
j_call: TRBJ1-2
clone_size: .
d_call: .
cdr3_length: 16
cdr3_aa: CASSLGLAGGNYGYTF
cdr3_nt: TGTGCCAGCAGCTTAGGTCTGGCCGGGGGCAACTATGGCTACACCTTC

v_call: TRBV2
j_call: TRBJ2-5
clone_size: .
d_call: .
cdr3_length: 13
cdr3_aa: CASSPTEQETQYF
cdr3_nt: TGTGCCAGCAGTCCGACAGAACAAGAGACCCAGTACTTC

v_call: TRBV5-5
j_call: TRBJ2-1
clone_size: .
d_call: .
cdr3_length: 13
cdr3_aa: CASSLGVYNEQFF
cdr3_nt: TGTGCCAGCAGCTTGGGGGTTTACAATGAGCAGTTCTTC

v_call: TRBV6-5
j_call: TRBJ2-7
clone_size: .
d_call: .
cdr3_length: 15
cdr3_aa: CASGKPRGEFYEQYF
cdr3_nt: TGTGCCAGCGGCAAACCCAGGGGGGAATTCTACGAGCAGTACTTC

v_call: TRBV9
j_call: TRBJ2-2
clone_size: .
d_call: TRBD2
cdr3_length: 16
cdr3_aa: CASSVAPGREGGELFF
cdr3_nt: TGTGCCAGCAGCGTAGCCCCTGGCAGGGAGGGCGGGGAGCTGTTTTTT

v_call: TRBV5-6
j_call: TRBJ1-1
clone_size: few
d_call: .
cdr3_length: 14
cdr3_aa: CASSLGSLNTEAFF
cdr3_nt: TGTGCCAGCAGCTTGGGCTCGTTGAACACTGAAGCTTTCTTT